These T cell receptor beta chains were read from a single sample in a study of blood T cell repertoires in COVID-19. TCRdb's table, derived via immunoSEQ multiplex PCR, lists solely in-frame clones and lacks some. The data show about 130,000 clones, approximately 86% seen once. Sequenced: PBMCs or T cells enriched from blood (not recorded which). These receptor sequences come from a woman aged 50 to 65 who had recovered from COVID-19. CDR3s include the opening cysteine and the closing phenylalanine or tryptophan. A D gene is named only where the DNA matches it firmly. Clone size is shown for a subset of rows, as once, few, many or a class of expanded clone.

V	D	J	size	DNA	CDR3
TRBV19	TRBD1	TRBJ2-2	-	TGTGCCAGTAGCCTAGACAGGGCCATCAACACCGGGGAGCTGTTTTTT	CASSLDRAINTGELFF
TRBV6-5	-	TRBJ1-2	-	TGTGCCAGCAGTTCCCGAGTGTATGGCTACACCTTC	CASSSRVYGYTF
TRBV6-5	-	TRBJ2-1	-	TGTGCCAGCAGTTACGGGCTAGCGAACTCCTACAATGAGCAGTTCTTC	CASSYGLANSYNEQFF
TRBV19	TRBD1	TRBJ1-1	-	TGTGCCAGTAGTATAGATAGGTTCGGGACAGGGGAGAACACTGAAGCTTTCTTT	CASSIDRFGTGENTEAFF
TRBV3-1/TRBV3-2	-	TRBJ2-7	once	TGTGCCAGCAGCCAAGTTTGGGGGGACGAGCAGTACTTC	CASSQVWGDEQYF
TRBV5-4	TRBD1	TRBJ1-3	-	TGTGCCAGCAGCTTGTACCGGGACAGGGGGATTAACTCTGGAAACACCATATATTTT	CASSLYRDRGINSGNTIYF
TRBV5-4	-	TRBJ1-2	once	TGTGCCAGCAGCTTGGTAACGGGGAGAAACTATGGCTACACCTTC	CASSLVTGRNYGYTF
TRBV6-5	TRBD1	TRBJ2-3	-	TGTGCCAGCAGGCCGGGACAGGGGACAGATACGCAGTATTTT	CASRPGQGTDTQYF
TRBV28	TRBD1	TRBJ1-2	-	TGTGCCAGCACCCTCGACAGGGGTGGCTACACCTTC	CASTLDRGGYTF
TRBV9	TRBD2	TRBJ2-1	-	TGTGCCAGCAGCGTAGTTGGCGGGGGGGCAGGGGAGCAGTTCTTC	CASSVVGGGAGEQFF
TRBV11-2	TRBD2	TRBJ2-5	-	TGTGCCAGCAGCTTTAGCGGGGGCCAAGAGACCCAGTACTTC	CASSFSGGQETQYF
TRBV7-9	-	TRBJ2-7	-	TGTGCCAGCAGCTCGCTACAGGGATACGAGCAGTACTTC	CASSSLQGYEQYF